This passage covers 10 T cell receptor beta chains from one sample sequenced in a study of blood T cell repertoires in COVID-19. Repertoires were generated with immunoSEQ multiplex PCR, while TCRdb's copy carries only in-frame clones and drops some. The repertoire includes approximately 400,000 clones, roughly four fifths of them detected once, and over 0.95% sits in the top ten. Sequenced input: peripheral blood. The receptors stem from a human donor with acute or convalescent COVID-19. The donor label of this sample is uncertain.

This clone was recorded only once. The J gene is TRBJ1-2, the V gene TRBV3-1 (or the pseudogene TRBV3-2); D uncertain. CDR3 length equals 13 residues. V lost 1 base, J lost 2 bases, and 5 bases lay in between. Looked up from germline, CDR1 is LGHDT and CDR2 is YNNKEL (reference sequence). The CDR3 region has the DNA TGTGCCAGCAGCCAAGTGCAGAACTATGGCTACACCTTC. Residues: CASSQVQNYGYTF.

This rearrangement joins TRBV30 to TRBJ1-6, with TRBD1 matching 8 bases. Germline lookup yields CDR1 GTSNPN and CDR2 SVGIG (reference sequence). This CDR3 region has 13 residues. The trim removed 4 bases at V and 7 bases at J, leaving 3 bases unmatched. The CDR3 bases are TGTGCCTGGACCGGACAGGGAAATTCACCCCTCCACTTT. This encodes CAWTGQGNSPLHF.

The chain couples TRBV19 to TRBJ2-5; D remains unclear. The CDR3 runs to 13 residues. Germline CDR1 LNHDA, CDR2 SQIVND (reference sequence). Trimming took off 5 bases at V and 2 bases at J, with 9 bases between the two ends. CDR3 in DNA: TGTGCCAGTAGTCGGGTCCATCAAGAGACCCAGTACTTC. Translation gives CASSRVHQETQYF.

The CDR3 DNA reads TGTGCCAGTAGTATGGCGGGACTAGACTCCTACGAGCAGTACTTC. It specifies CASSMAGLDSYEQYF. The chain couples TRBV19 to TRBJ2-7; the match to TRBD2 covers 8 bases. V lost 3 bases and J lost 0; bases outside the gene matches: 4. The V gene's germline CDR1 is LNHDA and CDR2 SQIVND (reference sequence). This CDR3 is 15 amino acids long. The complete variable domain, with remaining parts taken from reference TRBV19 and TRBJ2-7, reads DGGITQSPKYLFRKEGQNVTLSCEQNLNHDAMYWYRQDPGQGLRLIYYSQIVNDFQKGDIAEGYSVSREKKESFPLTVTSAQKNPTAFYLCASSMAGLDSYEQYFGPGTRLTVT.

This clone was seen a single time. V usage is TRBV27 and J usage is TRBJ1-5; D uncertain. This CDR3 is built from 14 residues. Deletions cut 5 bases from V and 5 bases from J, with 13 bases between. Germline V gene lookup returns CDR1 MNHEY and CDR2 SMNVEV (reference sequence). CDR3: CASSLLGRDQPQHF. The CDR3 nucleotides read TGTGCCAGCAGTCTCCTCGGGAGGGATCAGCCCCAGCATTTT.

The chain links TRBV27 to TRBJ2-1; D call uncertain. The CDR3 has 15 amino acids. Germline loops: CDR1 MNHEY, CDR2 SMNVEV (reference sequence). The V gene lost 0 bases and the J gene lost 1 base, with 7 bases spanning the gap. The CDR3 region is CASSLSSLSYNEQFF. The DNA of the CDR3 is TGTGCCAGCAGTTTATCATCCCTTTCCTACAATGAGCAGTTCTTC.

V gene TRBV6-1 combines with J gene TRBJ1-2; 7 bases line up with TRBD1. The CDR3 is 13 amino acids. With 3 bases clipped from V and 7 bases from J, the junction kept 5 bases outside the gene matches. Germline CDR1 MNHNS, CDR2 SASEGT. For the CDR3, the DNA is TGTGCCAGCAGTGAGACAGGGATGACTGGCTACACCTTC. Its translation is CASSETGMTGYTF.

V gene TRBV6-6 combines with J gene TRBJ2-2; 7 bases are shared with TRBD1. The CDR3 has 16 amino acids. In germline, CDR1 is MNHNY, CDR2 SVGAGI (reference sequence). Trimming took 6 bases from V and 0 from J; bases not matched to a gene: 7. CDR3 loop: CASSRAGTANTGELFF. The CDR3 nucleotides are TGTGCCAGCAGCCGAGCCGGGACAGCGAACACCGGGGAGCTGTTTTTT.

The gene calls are TRBV28 and TRBJ2-7, with D possibly being TRBD2 (5 bases). The CDR3 covers 11 residues. Trimming took 8 bases from V and 4 from J, leaving 9 bases between them. Germline lookup yields CDR1 MDHEN and CDR2 SYDVKM. CDR3 nucleotide sequence: TGTGCCAGCGAGCGGAATTACGAGCAGTACTTC. Protein product: CASERNYEQYF.

The chain is built from TRBV5-6 and TRBJ1-2; D gene ambiguous. V dropped 4 bases and J dropped 4 bases, with 20 bases sitting between them. The germline CDR1 and CDR2 sequences are SGHDT and YYEEEE. This CDR3 comprises 16 residues. The CDR3 sequence: CASSRRSARTLYGYTF. CDR3 coding DNA: TGTGCCAGCAGCCGACGCAGCGCGCGAACCCTCTATGGCTACACCTTC.